The 13 T cell receptor beta chains below were found in one sample sequenced in a study of coeliac disease. This table comes from immunoSEQ multiplex PCR, and its TCRdb copy is limited to in-frame clones, with some not included. The sample shows about 4,100 clones, less than 75% of them seen only once. Their specific antigens are unknown. Study-level findings and limits: In active celiac disease, intraepithelial and lamina propria TRB and TRG repertoires were less clonal than controls.

The sample comprised intraepithelial lymphocytes from the gut. Receptors were obtained from a woman between 18 and 29 years old with active celiac disease.

The V call is TRBV7-6, the J call TRBJ1-1; TRBD1 agrees at 7 bases. Germline values: CDR1 SGHVS, CDR2 FNYEAQ. CDR3 length equals 16 residues. The J segment lost 3 bases and the V segment lost 2 bases, leaving 9 bases of the junction unmatched. This CDR3 is CASSLIPEGAHTEAFF. CDR3 nucleotide sequence: TGTGCCAGCAGCTTAATCCCCGAGGGGGCCCACACTGAAGCTTTCTTT.

This chain joins TRBV5-1 and TRBJ2-3; tentatively, D is TRBD2 (5 bases). V lost 4 bases, J lost 4 bases, and 13 bases lay in between. CDR1 is SGHRS and CDR2 is YFSETQ in the germline V gene. The CDR3 has 14 amino acids. CDR3 residues: CASSNPGNSDTQYF. CDR3 DNA: TGCGCCAGCAGCAATCCGGGGAATTCAGATACGCAGTATTTT.

This clone appeared a few times. The chain couples TRBV19 to TRBJ2-3; 10 nucleotides agree with TRBD2. Germline loops: CDR1 LNHDA, CDR2 SQIVND (reference sequence). The junction had 7 bases not matched to a gene; V was cut back by 0 bases and J by 7 bases. This CDR3 region has 16 residues. The CDR3 reads CASSIEALTSGNTQYF. CDR3 nucleotides: TGTGCCAGTAGTATAGAAGCCCTCACTAGCGGGAATACGCAGTATTTT.

CDR3 loop: CASSRGRSPLHF. CDR3 sequence (DNA): TGTGCCAGCAGTAGGGGTCGTTCACCCCTCCACTTT. The chain combines TRBV27 with TRBJ1-6, with D possibly being TRBD1 (5 bases). There are 12 residues in the CDR3. CDR1 is MNHEY and CDR2 is SMNVEV in the germline V gene (reference sequence). The V and J ends lost 5 bases and 9 bases respectively, with 8 bases between them.

The chain is built from TRBV15 and TRBJ1-6, with D possibly matching TRBD1 (6 bases). V was cut by 3 bases and J by 10 bases, with 16 bases left in between. Germline CDR1 is LNHNV and CDR2 is YYDKDF (reference sequence). CDR3 length: 15 residues. The CDR3 loop is CATSRDSPSWSPLHF. In DNA form, the CDR3 reads TGTGCCACCAGCAGGGACAGTCCTAGTTGGTCACCCCTCCACTTT.

The chain couples TRBV15 to TRBJ2-6; 7 bases map to TRBD2. This CDR3 comprises 16 residues. The J segment lost 1 base and the V segment lost 4 bases, leaving 4 bases of the junction unmatched. CDR1 and CDR2 from the germline V gene are LNHNV and YYDKDF (reference sequence). DNA for the CDR3: TGTGCCACCAGCAATGGGAGGGGTTCTGGGGCCAACGTCCTGACTTTC. Protein: CATSNGRGSGANVLTF. Based on the CDR3 plus reference TRBV15 and TRBJ2-6, the full variable domain is DAMVIQNPRYQVTQFGKPVTLSCSQTLNHNVMYWYQQKSSQAPKLLFHYYDKDFNNEADTPDNFQSRRPNTSFCFLDIRSPGLGDTAMYLCATSNGRGSGANVLTFGAGSRLTVL.

This chain connects TRBV18 to TRBJ1-5; D gene uncertain. The CDR3 sequence is 14 residues long. Germline CDR1 is KGHSH and CDR2 is LQKENI. V was pared by 3 bases and J by 8 bases, with 14 bases between. In DNA form, the CDR3 reads TGTGCCAGCTCACCCGGGCAGCTCGGGAAGCCCCAGCATTTT. Its protein product is CASSPGQLGKPQHF. Supplemented by reference TRBV18 and TRBJ1-5, the full variable domain reads NAGVMQNPRHLVRRRGQEARLRCSPMKGHSHVYWYRQLPEEGLKFMVYLQKENIIDESGMPKERFSAEFPKEGPSILRIQQVVRGDSAAYFCASSPGQLGKPQHFGDGTRLSIL.

The genes are TRBV6-1 and TRBJ1-2, with D possibly matching TRBD1 (6 bases). The CDR3 length is 13 residues. With 3 bases removed from V and 4 bases from J, the gap between germline ends came to 9 bases. CDR1 is MNHNS, CDR2 SASEGT, per germline. In DNA, the CDR3 is TGTGCCAGCAGTGACGGACAGATCTATGGCTACACCTTC. Translation gives CASSDGQIYGYTF.

This chain connects TRBV9 to TRBJ1-1; D gene unclear. The CDR3 is 13 amino acids. Trimming took 0 bases from V and 8 from J, leaving 11 bases between them. Germline V CDR1 and CDR2: SGDLS, YYNGEE. The CDR3 bases are TGTGCCAGCAGCGTAGCCGTGGGCTCGGAAGCTTTCTTT. The encoded protein is CASSVAVGSEAFF.

The gene calls are TRBV14 and TRBJ1-1, with D tentatively TRBD1 (5 bases). The germline V and J ends were trimmed by 0 bases and 3 bases, with 11 bases remaining between them. CDR3 length equals 15 residues. CDR1 and CDR2 from the germline V gene are SGHDN and FVKESK. CDR3 protein: CASSQDPWGDTEAFF. CDR3 sequence (DNA): TGTGCCAGCAGCCAAGATCCTTGGGGGGACACTGAAGCTTTCTTT.

This chain uses TRBV19 with TRBJ2-7, with a tentative D call TRBD2 (5 bases). The germline gives CDR1 LNHDA, CDR2 SQIVND (reference sequence). V shed 5 bases and J shed 6 bases, with 20 bases lying between them. This CDR3 is built from 15 residues. CDR3 DNA sequence: TGTGCCAGTAGTGCCCCCGGGGTCTCCCTTTTCGAGCAGTACTTC. This sequence encodes CASSAPGVSLFEQYF. Based on the CDR3 plus reference TRBV19 and TRBJ2-7, the full variable domain is DGGITQSPKYLFRKEGQNVTLSCEQNLNHDAMYWYRQDPGQGLRLIYYSQIVNDFQKGDIAEGYSVSREKKESFPLTVTSAQKNPTAFYLCASSAPGVSLFEQYFGPGTRLTVT.

This clone was detected only once. This chain joins TRBV30 and TRBJ1-1; TRBD1 aligns across 8 bases. This CDR3 is 14 amino acids long. The J segment lost 5 bases and the V segment lost 4 bases, leaving 9 bases of the junction unmatched. Germline CDR1 reads GTSNPN; CDR2 reads SVGIG (reference sequence). The CDR3 DNA follows: TGTGCCTGGAAGGTTGACAGGGGAAGAACTGAAGCTTTCTTT. Protein: CAWKVDRGRTEAFF.

On this clone itself: At one boundary the junction diverges from the germline segment, which might be a read error. V is TRBV20-1 and J is TRBJ2-5, with D maybe TRBD2 (5 bases). Germline V gene data show CDR1 as DFQATT and CDR2 as SNEGSKA (reference sequence). The length of the CDR3 is 11 residues. CDR3 DNA: TGCAGTGCTAGAGATTACGACTACCCGGACTTC. This codes for CSARDYDYPDF.